This T cell receptor beta chain was identified during a study of T cell repertoires in cytomegalovirus infection (dated by TCRdb to the late 2010s). In the study overall: Because public TCR beta signatures pointed to carriage of CMV infection together with the matching HLA type, the HLA type of each donor mattered for the analysis.

The paper's findings and limits, for the study overall: The ex vivo response was dominated by HLA-C-restricted CMV-specific TCR beta clonotypes, and the single most frequent clonotype in two of eight donors was supplied by these HLA-C-restricted clonotypes. Carriers of CMV infection plus the relevant HLA type were discriminated by the cumulative frequency of public TCR beta family members in the study cohort and in an independent roughly 340-donor cohort.

V is reduced by 0 bases and J by 4 bases, leaving a spacing of 15 bases between them. The CDR3, from cysteine to phenylalanine, totals 16 residues. Of all the DNA, just the CDR3 is kept, 48 bases in frame from base 1. The germline V gene provides CDR1 SGHVS and CDR2 FNYEAQ. This clonotype was detected a few times. The antigen it binds to is not known. No much larger clone exists at a distance of one base, and base qualities are not known. Sequencing was performed on an Illumina HiSeq 1500. Through fastp at Q25 and MiXCR, TCRdb rebuilt clones from the public reads, retaining in-frame beta chains. Each record represents a unique CDR3 protein, reported with the most common genes and DNA among its rows. Recorded for this sample are 450,000 to 650,000 distinct CDR3 sequences; around 27% of them occurred a single time. The ten largest clones capture less than 15% of the sample.

The chain is encoded by TRBV7-6 joined to TRBJ1-1, with the D gene too uncertain to name. The receptor comes from a human donor in good health (CMV status not recorded). Some clones in this sample may be carry-over from other donors' samples. The sample comprised PBMCs. Here the CDR3 is given as CASSLASSGYRTEAFF. The DNA sequence reads TGTGCCAGCAGCTTAGCGTCCTCGGGCTATCGCACTGAAGCTTTCTTT.